This note documents a single TCR beta chain sequence. Its antigen remains unknown. Libraries were prepared by immunoSEQ multiplex PCR; TCRdb keeps only in-frame clonotypes and omits some of them. The sample contains about 160,000 clones, about 90% of which appear only once. This entry is derived from a study of T cell responses to AZD1222 COVID-19 vaccine. Study-wide points: In the spike-specific TCR repertoire, nearly half reportedly target unmutated variant regions.

Germline loops: CDR1 LGHDT, CDR2 YNNKEL (reference sequence). The CDR3 has 16 residues. The V gene lost 2 bases and the J gene lost 5 bases, with 18 bases spanning the gap. This sample comprised peripheral blood, obtained on day 0 of MenACWY control vaccination. This TCR was sampled from an adult in good health. The V gene is TRBV3-1 (or the pseudogene TRBV3-2), the J gene TRBJ1-1, with D possibly being TRBD1 (5 bases). CDR3 amino acids: CASSQLPGRGRTEAFF. The CDR3 DNA sequence: TGTGCCAGCAGCCAACTACCGGGGAGGGGCCGGACTGAAGCTTTCTTT.